A single T cell receptor beta chain is shown here with its context. These data belong to a study of blood T cell repertoires in COVID-19. Study overall: The United States, Italy and Spain were the sources of the acute and convalescent COVID-19 samples. T cells, B-cell-depleted T cells, or PBMCs provided the cDNA or gDNA that served as material.

This table comes from immunoSEQ multiplex PCR, and its TCRdb copy is limited to in-frame clones, with some not included. The table includes around 250,000 clones, roughly 80% detected once. From germline, CDR1 is SGDLS and CDR2 YYNGEE. The CDR3 spans 16 residues. Deletions cut 3 bases from V and 0 bases from J, with 15 bases between. This TCR was sampled from a woman aged 18-30 years with acute or convalescent COVID-19. Sequences were obtained from peripheral blood. V usage is TRBV9 and J usage is TRBJ1-2; TRBD1 might be the D (6 bases). The DNA for the CDR3 is TGTGCCAGCAGCGGTTCGGACAGAAAACCTAACTATGGCTACACCTTC. It specifies CASSGSDRKPNYGYTF.